Presented here are 10 T cell receptor beta chains from one specimen sequenced in a study of blood T cell repertoires in COVID-19. Generated by immunoSEQ multiplex PCR, the TCRdb table keeps only in-frame clones and is missing some. The sample yields under 300,000 clones, about nine tenths seen once. The sequenced sample was PBMCs or T cells enriched from blood (not recorded which). The receptor set was obtained from a woman between 40 and 55 years old with acute COVID-19.

The CDR3 loop reads CASSPWTVPYEQYF. The DNA for the CDR3 is TGTGCCAGCAGCCCGTGGACAGTCCCCTACGAGCAGTACTTC. J is TRBJ2-7 and V is TRBV11-2; D possibly corresponds to TRBD1 (6 bases). Germline assignment: CDR1 SGHAT and CDR2 FQNNGV. V lost 5 bases to trimming and J lost 2 bases, with 13 bases between them. The CDR3 length is 14 residues.

V usage is TRBV6-1 and J usage is TRBJ1-6, with 9 positions matching TRBD1. CDR3 size: 15 residues. The V segment lost 3 bases and the J segment 8 bases; nucleotides outside the gene matches: 5. The V gene's germline CDR1 is MNHNS and CDR2 SASEGT. The CDR3 sequence is CASSDQDRGDSPLHF. In DNA form, the CDR3 reads TGTGCCAGCAGTGACCAGGACAGGGGCGATTCACCCCTCCACTTT.

The chain uses TRBV30 and TRBJ2-6; a possible D gene is TRBD1 (5 bases). V dropped 3 bases and J dropped 0 bases, with 6 bases sitting between them. Germline assignment: CDR1 GTSNPN and CDR2 SVGIG (reference sequence). This CDR3 comprises 14 residues. For the CDR3, the DNA is TGTGCCTGGAGAGGGGCCTCTGGGGCCAACGTCCTGACTTTC. Translated, it gives CAWRGASGANVLTF.

This chain links TRBV9 with TRBJ2-5; TRBD2 agrees at 7 bases. The germline V gene has CDR1 SGDLS and CDR2 YYNGEE. Losses at the gene ends were 9 bases for V and 4 bases for J; bases not matched to a gene: 12. This CDR3 has 14 amino acids. The CDR3, as DNA: TGTGCCACCCCCCACACACTAGCGAGAGAGACCCAGTACTTC. Its translation is CATPHTLARETQYF.

The chain has TRBV19 and TRBJ2-1; 11 bases line up with TRBD2. Germline loops: CDR1 LNHDA, CDR2 SQIVND (reference sequence). The CDR3 covers 17 residues. Trimming took 2 bases from V and 9 from J; bases not matched to a gene: 12. CDR3 region: CASSIRWIAGGPAEQFF. Here the CDR3 DNA reads TGTGCCAGTAGTATAAGATGGATAGCGGGAGGGCCGGCTGAGCAGTTCTTC.

The rearrangement links TRBV5-8 to TRBJ1-4; tentative D call: TRBD1 (5 bases). CDR1 and CDR2 from the germline V gene are SGHTS and YDEGEE. CDR3 size: 15 residues. The V gene lost 4 bases and the J gene lost 0 bases, with 10 bases spanning the gap. The CDR3 sequence: CASSPDTSTNEKLFF. CDR3 DNA: TGTGCCAGCAGCCCGGACACTTCAACTAATGAAAAACTGTTTTTT.

This clone was seen a single time. The chain carries TRBV7-2 and TRBJ2-3; 11 bases match TRBD1. With 0 bases clipped from V and 6 bases from J, the junction kept 5 bases outside the gene matches. The CDR3 has 16 residues. CDR1 is SGHTA and CDR2 is FQGNSA in the germline V gene. The CDR3 DNA sequence: TGTGCCAGCAGCTTAGCGGCGGACAGGGGGCTCGATACGCAGTATTTT. Amino acid sequence: CASSLAADRGLDTQYF.

The chain links TRBV3-1 (or the pseudogene TRBV3-2) to TRBJ1-5; D might be TRBD1 (5 bases). The CDR3 is 15 amino acids. Trimming removed 0 bases from V and 4 bases from J, with 10 bases in between. The germline V gene has CDR1 LGHDT and CDR2 YNNKEL (reference sequence). DNA of the CDR3: TGTGCCAGCAGCCAAGATCTGACAGAGAATCAGCCCCAGCATTTT. Protein product: CASSQDLTENQPQHF.

This sequence joins TRBV19 and TRBJ1-6; D unclear. Trimming removed 5 bases from V and 3 bases from J, with 11 bases in between. This CDR3 is 15 amino acids long. Germline CDR1 is LNHDA and CDR2 is SQIVND (reference sequence). CDR3 DNA sequence: TGTGCCAGTAGTGGAGCGGGAAGCTATAATTCACCCCTCCACTTT. This gives the protein CASSGAGSYNSPLHF. Filled out from reference TRBV19 and TRBJ1-6, the complete variable domain reads DGGITQSPKYLFRKEGQNVTLSCEQNLNHDAMYWYRQDPGQGLRLIYYSQIVNDFQKGDIAEGYSVSREKKESFPLTVTSAQKNPTAFYLCASSGAGSYNSPLHFGNGTRLTVT.

The chain carries TRBV6-2 or TRBV6-3 and TRBJ1-5; D ambiguous. This CDR3 is built from 17 residues. Germline V gene lookup returns CDR1 MNHEY and CDR2 SVGEGT. Trimming stripped 0 bases from V and 0 bases from J, with 12 bases between. The CDR3 coding sequence is TGTGCCAGCAGTTACTCGATGAGAGATTATAGCAATCAGCCCCAGCATTTT. Its translation is CASSYSMRDYSNQPQHF.